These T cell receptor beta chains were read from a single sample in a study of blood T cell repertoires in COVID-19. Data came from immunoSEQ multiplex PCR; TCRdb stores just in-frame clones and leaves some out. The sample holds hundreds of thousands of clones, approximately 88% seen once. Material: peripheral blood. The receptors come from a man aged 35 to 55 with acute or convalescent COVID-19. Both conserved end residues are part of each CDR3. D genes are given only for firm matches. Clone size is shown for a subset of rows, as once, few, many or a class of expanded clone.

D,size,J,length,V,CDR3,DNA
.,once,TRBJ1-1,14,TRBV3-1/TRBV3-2,CASSQVGQGTEAFF,TGTGCCAGCAGCCAAGTAGGGCAGGGCACTGAAGCTTTCTTT
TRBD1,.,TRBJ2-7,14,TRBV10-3,CAIRITGTAYEQYF,TGTGCCATCAGAATCACCGGGACAGCCTACGAGCAGTACTTC
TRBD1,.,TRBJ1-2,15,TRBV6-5,CASTLGRQGYYGYTF,TGTGCCAGCACCCTAGGCAGACAGGGTTACTATGGCTACACCTTC
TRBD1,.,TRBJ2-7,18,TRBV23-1,CASSQWPVWDSGAYEQYF,TGCGCCAGCAGTCAATGGCCGGTCTGGGACAGTGGGGCCTACGAGCAGTACTTC
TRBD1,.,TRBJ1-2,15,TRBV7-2,CASSLEQGVSYGYTF,TGTGCCAGCAGCTTAGAACAGGGGGTGTCTTATGGCTACACCTTC
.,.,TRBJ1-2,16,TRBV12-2,CASRFHPRGRAAGYTF,TGTGCAAGTCGCTTTCATCCGCGGGGGCGGGCTGCTGGCTACACCTTC
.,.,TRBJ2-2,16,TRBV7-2,CASSLEGRPDTGELFF,TGTGCCAGCAGCTTAGAGGGGCGCCCGGACACCGGGGAGCTGTTTTTT
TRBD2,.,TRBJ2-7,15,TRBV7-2,CASSLYSGSLYEQYF,TGTGCCAGCAGCCTATATAGCGGGAGCCTCTACGAGCAGTACTTC
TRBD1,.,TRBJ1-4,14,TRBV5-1,CASSLEGQVQKLFF,TGCGCCAGCAGCTTGGAGGGACAGGTTCAAAAACTGTTTTTT
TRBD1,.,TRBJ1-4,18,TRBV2,CASSELRQGNTNNEKLFF,TGTGCCAGCAGTGAATTGAGACAGGGCAATACCAATAATGAAAAACTGTTTTTT
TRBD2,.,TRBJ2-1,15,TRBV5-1,CASSLEGREGGEQFF,TGCGCCAGCAGCTTGGAGGGGCGGGAGGGAGGAGAGCAGTTCTTC
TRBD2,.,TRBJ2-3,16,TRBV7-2,CASSLIAGGPTDTQYF,TGTGCCAGCAGCTTAATTGCGGGAGGGCCCACAGATACGCAGTATTTT
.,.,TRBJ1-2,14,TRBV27,CASSGGPMIHSYTF,TGTGCCAGCTCCGGGGGACCGATGATACATAGCTACACCTTC
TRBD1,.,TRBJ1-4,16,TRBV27,CASSDFGGTGVEKLFF,TGTGCCAGCAGCGATTTCGGCGGGACAGGGGTGGAAAAACTGTTTTTT
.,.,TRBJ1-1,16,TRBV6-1,CASSVSSGTSNTEAFF,TGTGCCAGCAGTGTTTCCTCCGGGACATCGAACACTGAAGCTTTCTTT
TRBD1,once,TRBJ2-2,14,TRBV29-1,CSVRQGGDTGELFF,TGCAGCGTCCGACAGGGGGGTGACACCGGGGAGCTGTTTTTT
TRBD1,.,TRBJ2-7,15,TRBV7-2,CASSFRTGGLVEQYF,TGTGCCAGCAGCTTCCGGACAGGGGGGCTAGTCGAGCAGTACTTC
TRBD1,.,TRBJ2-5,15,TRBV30,CAWSPGTGLQETQYF,TGTGCCTGGAGTCCCGGGACAGGGCTGCAAGAGACCCAGTACTTC
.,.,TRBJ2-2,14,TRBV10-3,CAISESTSTGELFF,TGTGCCATCAGTGAGTCGACTAGCACCGGGGAGCTGTTTTTT
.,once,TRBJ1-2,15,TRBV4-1,CASSQDRDNVYGYTF,TGCGCCAGCAGCCAAGATAGGGACAACGTCTATGGCTACACCTTC
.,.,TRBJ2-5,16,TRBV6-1,CASSDNPGGGGETQYF,TGTGCCAGCAGTGACAATCCAGGCGGAGGTGGGGAGACCCAGTACTTC
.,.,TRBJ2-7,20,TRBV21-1,CASSENSHFAGPLALYEQYF,TGTGCCAGCAGCGAAAACAGTCATTTTGCAGGACCCCTAGCCCTCTACGAGCAGTACTTC
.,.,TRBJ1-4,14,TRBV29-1,CSVEDPATNEKLFF,TGCAGCGTTGAAGACCCTGCAACTAATGAAAAACTGTTTTTT
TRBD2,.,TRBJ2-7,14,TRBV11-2,CASSSPSGSYEQYF,TGTGCCAGCAGCTCCCCGAGCGGGAGCTACGAGCAGTACTTC
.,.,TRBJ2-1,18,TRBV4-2,CASSARLLMVLADNEQFF,TGTGCCAGCAGCGCCCGGCTTTTGATGGTGTTAGCGGACAATGAGCAGTTCTTC
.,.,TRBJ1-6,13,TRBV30,CAWSSRGNSPLHF,TGTGCCTGGAGTTCCCGGGGGAATTCACCCCTCCACTTT
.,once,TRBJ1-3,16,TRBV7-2,CASSLASRGSGNTIYF,TGTGCCAGCAGCTTAGCCTCCCGGGGCTCTGGAAACACCATATATTTT
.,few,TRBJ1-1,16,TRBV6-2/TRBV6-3,CASSSLHGQGNTEAFF,TGTGCCAGCAGTTCCCTGCACGGCCAGGGTAACACTGAAGCTTTCTTT
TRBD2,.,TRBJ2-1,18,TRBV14,CASSQDRGLAGVNNEQFF,TGTGCCAGCAGCCAAGATAGGGGACTAGCGGGAGTTAACAATGAGCAGTTCTTC
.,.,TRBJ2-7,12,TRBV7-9,CASSSIAVEQYF,TGTGCCAGCAGCTCGATAGCTGTCGAGCAGTACTTC
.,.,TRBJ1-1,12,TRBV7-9,CASSLAGGRAFF,TGTGCCAGCAGCTTAGCCGGGGGGCGAGCTTTCTTT
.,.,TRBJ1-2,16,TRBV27,CASSSPPLIDSHGYTF,TGTGCCAGCAGTTCCCCCCCACTCATTGACAGCCATGGCTACACCTTC
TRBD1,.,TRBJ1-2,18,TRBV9,CASSAPGQGAGIRYGYTF,TGTGCCAGCAGCGCTCCGGGACAGGGGGCCGGGATTCGGTATGGCTACACCTTC
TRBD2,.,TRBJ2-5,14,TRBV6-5,CASRRLATPETQYF,TGTGCCAGCAGGAGACTAGCGACACCGGAGACCCAGTACTTC
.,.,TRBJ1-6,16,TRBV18,CASSMETDTRWSPLHF,TGTGCCAGCTCAATGGAAACGGACACGAGGTGGTCACCCCTCCACTTT
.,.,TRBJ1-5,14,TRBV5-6,CASSVYWTVQPQHF,TGTGCCAGCAGCGTGTACTGGACAGTTCAGCCCCAGCATTTT
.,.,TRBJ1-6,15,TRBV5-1,CASSFGTTMDSPLHF,TGCGCCAGCAGCTTTGGGACAACTATGGATTCACCCCTCCACTTT
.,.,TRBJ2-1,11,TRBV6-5,CATSGVPGQFF,TGTGCCACCTCGGGGGTCCCGGGGCAGTTCTTC
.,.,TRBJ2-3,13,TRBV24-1,CATRGGATDTQYF,TGTGCCACCAGGGGTGGGGCCACAGATACGCAGTATTTT
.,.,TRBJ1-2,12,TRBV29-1,CSVRQSARGYTF,TGCAGCGTTCGTCAATCTGCGCGTGGCTACACCTTC
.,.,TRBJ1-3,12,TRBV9,CASSLTGNTIYF,TGTGCCAGCAGCCTTACTGGAAACACCATATATTTT
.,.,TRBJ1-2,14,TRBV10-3,CAISDSGPNYGYTF,TGTGCCATCAGTGATTCTGGCCCCAACTATGGCTACACCTTC
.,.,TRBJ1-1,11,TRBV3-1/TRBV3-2,CASSQGREAFF,TGTGCCAGCAGCCAAGGGAGGGAAGCTTTCTTT
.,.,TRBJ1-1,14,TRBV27,CASSSFGQFTEAFF,TGTGCCAGCAGTTCCTTTGGGCAGTTCACTGAAGCTTTCTTT
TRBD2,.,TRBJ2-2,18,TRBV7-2,CASTVSGRAGGRAGELFF,TGTGCCAGCACCGTTAGCGGGAGGGCCGGGGGAAGGGCCGGGGAGCTGTTTTTT
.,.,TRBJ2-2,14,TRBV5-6,CASSLVTGHGELFF,TGTGCCAGCAGCTTAGTGACAGGCCACGGGGAGCTGTTTTTT
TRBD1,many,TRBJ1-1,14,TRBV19,CASSMGTVRSEAFF,TGTGCCAGTAGTATGGGGACAGTTCGATCTGAAGCTTTCTTT
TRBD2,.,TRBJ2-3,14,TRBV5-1,CASVGLAGEDTQYF,TGCGCCAGCGTTGGACTAGCGGGAGAAGATACGCAGTATTTT
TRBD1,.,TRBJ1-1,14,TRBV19,CASSITQGETEAFF,TGTGCCAGTAGTATCACACAGGGGGAGACTGAAGCTTTCTTT
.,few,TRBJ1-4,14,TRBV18,CASSQGSSNEKLFF,TGTGCCAGCTCACAGGGGTCGTCTAATGAAAAACTGTTTTTT
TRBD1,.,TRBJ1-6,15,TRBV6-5,CASRPQGTYNSPLHF,TGTGCCAGCAGACCACAGGGGACATATAATTCACCCCTCCACTTT
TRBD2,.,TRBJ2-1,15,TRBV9,CASSVSGGGGLEQFF,TGTGCCAGCAGCGTTAGCGGGGGCGGTGGTCTTGAGCAGTTCTTC
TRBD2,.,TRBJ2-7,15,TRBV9,CASSQTGTSDYEQYF,TGTGCCAGCAGTCAAACCGGGACTAGCGACTACGAGCAGTACTTC